These 18 T cell receptor beta chains were sequenced from one sample in a study of cytomegalovirus exposure and HLA in healthy donors. PCR used 60 Vbeta primers and 13 Jbeta primers. TCRdb's copy holds only in-frame clones and misses some; the assay was immunoSEQ multiplex PCR. Counted here are fewer than 150,000 clones, 65% to 80% occurring once; the ten biggest clones make up over 1.5%. Sequencing was performed on PBMCs. These receptors all come from a human donor in good health.

This chain joins TRBV9 and TRBJ2-3, with D possibly TRBD2 on 5 matching bases. The ends were cut back, 3 bases at V and 0 bases at J, with 14 bases in the middle. CDR3 length equals 16 residues. Germline lookup yields CDR1 SGDLS and CDR2 YYNGEE. The CDR3 loop reads CASSDPGKPSTDTQYF. Here the CDR3 DNA reads TGTGCCAGCAGCGATCCGGGGAAACCAAGCACAGATACGCAGTATTTT. Drawing the rest from reference TRBV9 and TRBJ2-3, the complete variable domain is DSGVTQTPKHLITATGQRVTLRCSPRSGDLSVYWYQQSLDQGLQFLIQYYNGEERAKGNILERFSAQQFPDLHSELNLSSLELGDSALYFCASSDPGKPSTDTQYFGPGTRLTVL.

This chain joins TRBV7-2 and TRBJ2-1; 12 bases line up with TRBD2. CDR1 is SGHTA, CDR2 FQGNSA, per germline. V lost 1 base and J lost 7; bases outside the gene matches: 11. The CDR3 runs 18 residues. DNA of the CDR3: TGTGCCAGCAGCTTAGGAACTAGCGGGAGGAGGCTTGGAAATGAGCAGTTCTTC. This encodes CASSLGTSGRRLGNEQFF.

V gene TRBV5-4 combines with J gene TRBJ1-2; no definite D call. The V gene's germline CDR1 is SGHNT and CDR2 YYREEE (reference sequence). CDR3 size: 15 residues. Deletions cut 3 bases from V and 3 bases from J, with 15 bases between. The CDR3 nucleotides are TGTGCCAGCAGCTCGGAGTCGGGGAGAGACTATGGCTACACCTTC. Amino acids: CASSSESGRDYGYTF.

The chain joins TRBV6-1 to TRBJ2-5, with TRBD1 matching over 9 bases. V was clipped by 6 bases and J by 6 bases; unmatched bases: 11. Germline values: CDR1 MNHNS, CDR2 SASEGT. This CDR3 comprises 15 residues. The DNA for the CDR3 is TGTGCCAGCAGCAGGGACAGGGACCCTCTCCAGACCCAGTACTTC. Amino acids: CASSRDRDPLQTQYF.

The gene calls are TRBV27 and TRBJ2-7, with 13 positions matching TRBD2. This CDR3 is 18 amino acids long. V dropped 3 bases and J dropped 6; count of bases not matched to a gene: 14. Per the germline V gene, CDR1 is MNHEY and CDR2 is SMNVEV (reference sequence). The CDR3: CASSFFRPGTSGIFEQYF. CDR3 DNA: TGTGCCAGCAGTTTTTTCCGCCCCGGGACTAGCGGGATCTTCGAGCAGTACTTC.

The chain employs TRBV6-6 and TRBJ2-1; 7 nucleotides agree with TRBD2. Germline CDR1 reads MNHNY; CDR2 reads SVGAGI (reference sequence). This CDR3 region has 15 residues. V shed 4 bases, J shed 0 bases, and the junction held 3 bases outside the gene matches. In DNA, the CDR3 is TGTGCCAGCAGTTCTAGCGGTAGCTCCTACAATGAGCAGTTCTTC. Amino acid sequence: CASSSSGSSYNEQFF.

The chain joins TRBV5-1 to TRBJ2-3; no reliable D call. Deletions cut 0 bases from V and 0 bases from J, with 5 bases between. Germline lookup yields CDR1 SGHRS and CDR2 YFSETQ. The CDR3 loop spans 14 amino acids. The DNA of the CDR3 is TGCGCCAGCAGCTTGGGAGGTAGCACAGATACGCAGTATTTT. Amino acids: CASSLGGSTDTQYF.

This clone occurred a few times. The V and J genes are TRBV19 and TRBJ1-5, with 8 nucleotides matching TRBD1. The V gene end was trimmed by 3 bases and the J gene end by 6 bases; junction bases not matched to a gene: 7. CDR1 and CDR2 (germline): LNHDA, SQIVND (reference sequence). CDR3 length: 15 amino acids. The CDR3 loop reads CASSILTGAIQPQHF. Written as DNA, the CDR3 is TGTGCCAGTAGTATTCTGACAGGGGCCATTCAGCCCCAGCATTTT.

This clone occurred a few times. This chain connects TRBV28 to TRBJ1-2, with D unresolved. The V and J ends lost 3 bases and 6 bases respectively, with 11 bases between them. Germline lookup yields CDR1 MDHEN and CDR2 SYDVKM. This CDR3 is built from 13 residues. The CDR3 sequence is CASSFPSGDGYTF. CDR3 DNA sequence: TGTGCCAGCAGTTTCCCCTCGGGTGATGGCTACACCTTC.

This chain uses TRBV7-2 with TRBJ2-7, with D possibly TRBD1 on 5 matching bases. Deletions cut 0 bases from V and 5 bases from J, with 8 bases between. This CDR3 spans 13 amino acids. Germline CDR1 reads SGHTA; CDR2 reads FQGNSA. The CDR3 protein is CASSLAKGNEQYF. In DNA form, the CDR3 reads TGTGCCAGCAGCTTAGCGAAGGGGAACGAGCAGTACTTC.

This clone was seen more than once but under ten times. The CDR3 sequence: CASRPGLAGAGFTDTQYF. The CDR3 DNA follows: TGTGCCAGCAGGCCGGGACTAGCGGGGGCGGGTTTCACAGATACGCAGTATTTT. V is TRBV27 and J is TRBJ2-3, with TRBD2 identical over 14 bases. The CDR3 sequence is 18 residues long. The trim removed 6 bases at V and 2 bases at J, leaving 10 bases unmatched. Germline CDR1 MNHEY, CDR2 SMNVEV (reference sequence).

This chain connects TRBV5-1 to TRBJ1-5; D remains ambiguous. V lost 0 bases and J 2 bases, leaving 9 bases between the germline ends. The germline V gene has CDR1 SGHRS and CDR2 YFSETQ. The CDR3 has 15 residues. CDR3 amino acids: CASSLAGSGNQPQHF. CDR3 DNA sequence: TGCGCCAGCAGCTTGGCCGGGAGCGGCAATCAGCCCCAGCATTTT.

This chain joins TRBV28 and TRBJ2-1; TRBD2 matches 8 bases. The CDR3 contains 19 residues. The V segment lost 1 base and the J segment 5 bases; nucleotides outside the gene matches: 16. The germline V gene encodes CDR1 MDHEN and CDR2 SYDVKM. The CDR3 is CASSLSVNPGTRKNNEQFF. Written as DNA, the CDR3 is TGTGCCAGCAGTTTATCCGTAAACCCCGGGACTAGGAAAAACAATGAGCAGTTCTTC.

The genes are TRBV5-1 and TRBJ2-5, with 11 bases that match TRBD2. The junction had 6 bases not matched to a gene; V was cut back by 0 bases and J by 5 bases. Germline CDR1 reads SGHRS; CDR2 reads YFSETQ. The CDR3 totals 16 residues. For the CDR3, the DNA is TGCGCCAGCAGCTTGGAACTAGCGGGAGAGGGTGAGACCCAGTACTTC. Residues: CASSLELAGEGETQYF.

The gene calls are TRBV7-9 and TRBJ2-1; the match to TRBD1 covers 7 bases. V shed 5 bases and J 2 bases; nucleotides not matched to a gene: 9. Germline V CDR1 and CDR2: SEHNR, FQNEAQ (reference sequence). The CDR3 contains 16 residues. CDR3 residues: CASSPLTGPPYNEQFF. CDR3 coding DNA: TGTGCCAGCAGCCCCCTGACAGGGCCGCCCTACAATGAGCAGTTCTTC. Combining the CDR3 with reference TRBV7-9 and TRBJ2-1 gives the whole variable domain DTGVSQNPRHKITKRGQNVTFRCDPISEHNRLYWYRQTLGQGPEFLTYFQNEAQLEKSRLLSDRFSAERPKGSFSTLEIQRTEQGDSAMYLCASSPLTGPPYNEQFFGPGTRLTVL.

This clone occurred many times. J is TRBJ2-7 and V is TRBV4-3; D possibly corresponds to TRBD1 (5 bases). The germline V and J ends were trimmed by 0 bases and 1 base, with 10 bases remaining between them. The germline gives CDR1 LGHNA, CDR2 YSLEER. The CDR3 is made up of 15 amino acids. CDR3 loop: CASSQEYGASYEQYF. The CDR3 nucleotides are TGCGCCAGCAGCCAAGAGTATGGGGCGTCCTACGAGCAGTACTTC.

The rearrangement links TRBV25-1 to TRBJ2-7, with D possibly TRBD1 on 5 matching bases. Germline V CDR1 and CDR2: MGHDK, SYGVNS. The CDR3 is 12 residues long. V was cut by 7 bases and J by 3 bases, with 10 bases left in between. CDR3 coding DNA: TGTGCCAGCAACAGGAACTACTACGAGCAGTACTTC. It yields the protein CASNRNYYEQYF.

Here the CDR3 DNA reads TGCGCCAGCAGCCAGTTCACTCGGGAAAAACTGTTTTTT. This encodes CASSQFTREKLFF. The chain couples TRBV4-1 to TRBJ1-4; D uncertain. With 3 bases removed from V and 8 bases from J, the gap between germline ends came to 10 bases. There are 13 residues in the CDR3. Germline V gene sequence: CDR1 MGHRA, CDR2 YSYEKL.